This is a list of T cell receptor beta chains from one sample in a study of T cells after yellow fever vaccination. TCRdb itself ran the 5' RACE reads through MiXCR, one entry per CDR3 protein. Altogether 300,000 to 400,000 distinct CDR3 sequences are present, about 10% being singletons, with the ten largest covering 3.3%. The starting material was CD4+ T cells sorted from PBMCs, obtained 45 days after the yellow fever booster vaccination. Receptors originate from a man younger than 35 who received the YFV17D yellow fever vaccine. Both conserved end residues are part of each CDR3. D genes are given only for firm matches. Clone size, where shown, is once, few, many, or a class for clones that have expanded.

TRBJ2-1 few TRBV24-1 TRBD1 CATSDSTGFDEQFF TGTGCCACCAGTGATTCGACAGGGTTCGATGAGCAGTTCTTC
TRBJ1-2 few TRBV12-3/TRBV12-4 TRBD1 CASSRGQIYGYTF TGTGCCAGCAGCCGGGGACAGATATATGGCTACACCTTC
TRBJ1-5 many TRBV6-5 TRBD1 CASKRTGSNQPQHF TGTGCCAGCAAAAGGACAGGGAGCAATCAGCCCCAGCATTTT
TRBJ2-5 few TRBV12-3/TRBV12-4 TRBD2 CASSLGTSGRSGQETQYF TGTGCCAGCAGTCTGGGGACTAGCGGTAGATCGGGGCAAGAGACCCAGTACTTC
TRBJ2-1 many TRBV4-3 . CASSHQGDEQFF TGCGCCAGCAGCCATCAGGGAGATGAGCAGTTCTTC
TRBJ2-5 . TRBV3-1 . CASSQDIRETQYF TGTGCCAGCAGCCAAGATATCCGAGAGACCCAGTACTTC
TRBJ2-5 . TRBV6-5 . CASSYRQKETQYF TGTGCCAGCAGTTACAGACAGAAAGAGACCCAGTACTTC
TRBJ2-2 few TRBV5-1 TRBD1 CASSLAQGAGTGELFF TGCGCCAGCAGCTTGGCCCAGGGGGCCGGCACCGGGGAGCTGTTTTTT
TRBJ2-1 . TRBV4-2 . CASSQGTSYNEQFF TGTGCCAGCAGCCAAGGCACAAGCTACAATGAGCAGTTCTTC
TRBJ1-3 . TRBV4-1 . CASSQGRGLSGNTIYF TGCGCCAGCAGCCAAGGTAGGGGACTGAGTGGAAACACCATATATTTT
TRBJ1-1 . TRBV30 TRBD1 CAWSFTSGTGTTEAFF TGTGCCTGGAGTTTTACCTCCGGGACAGGGACCACTGAAGCTTTCTTT